The clone carrying this T cell receptor (beta chain) was seen more than once but under ten times. Its antigen is currently unknown. Clones were sequenced by immunoSEQ multiplex PCR, and TCRdb holds only the in-frame ones, with some missing. Among about 15,000 clones listed, approximately 80% were seen once. The record originates from a study of T cells and Merkel cell carcinoma outcomes. Trimming shortened V by 10 bases and J by 0 bases, and 8 bases separated the two germline ends. Germline-derived CDR1 and CDR2 are LNHDA and SQIVND (reference sequence). CDR3 length: 12 amino acids. Findings and limits, study-wide: In Merkel cell carcinoma, repertoire and T-cell density reportedly predicted outcomes.

What was sequenced was tumor tissue from Merkel cell carcinoma. The chain is built from TRBV19 and TRBJ2-3; D ambiguous. The receptor was derived from a human donor with Merkel cell carcinoma. This chain's CDR3 is CAISDSTDTQYF. In nucleotides, the CDR3 is TGTGCCATATCGGACAGCACAGATACGCAGTATTTT.